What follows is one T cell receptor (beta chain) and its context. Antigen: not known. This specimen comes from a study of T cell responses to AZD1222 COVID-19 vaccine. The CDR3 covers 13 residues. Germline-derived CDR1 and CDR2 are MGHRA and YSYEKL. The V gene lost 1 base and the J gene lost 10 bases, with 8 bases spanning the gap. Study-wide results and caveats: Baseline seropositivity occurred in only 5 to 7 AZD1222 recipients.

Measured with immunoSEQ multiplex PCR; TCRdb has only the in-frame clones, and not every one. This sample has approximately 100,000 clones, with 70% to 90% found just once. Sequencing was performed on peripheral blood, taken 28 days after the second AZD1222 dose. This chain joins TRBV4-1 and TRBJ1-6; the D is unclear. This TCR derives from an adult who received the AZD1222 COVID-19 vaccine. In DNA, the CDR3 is TGCGCCAGCAGCCAAGTGGCACCGTCACCCCTCCACTTT. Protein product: CASSQVAPSPLHF.